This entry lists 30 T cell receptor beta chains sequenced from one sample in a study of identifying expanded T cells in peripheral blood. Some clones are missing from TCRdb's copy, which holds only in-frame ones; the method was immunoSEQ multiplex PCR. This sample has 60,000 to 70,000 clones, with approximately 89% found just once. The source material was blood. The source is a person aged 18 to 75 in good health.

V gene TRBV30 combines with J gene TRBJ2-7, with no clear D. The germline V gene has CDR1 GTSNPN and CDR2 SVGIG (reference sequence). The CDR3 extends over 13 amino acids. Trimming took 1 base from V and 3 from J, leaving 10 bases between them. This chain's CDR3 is CAWSAGKDYEQYF. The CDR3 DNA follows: TGTGCCTGGAGTGCGGGCAAAGACTACGAGCAGTACTTC.

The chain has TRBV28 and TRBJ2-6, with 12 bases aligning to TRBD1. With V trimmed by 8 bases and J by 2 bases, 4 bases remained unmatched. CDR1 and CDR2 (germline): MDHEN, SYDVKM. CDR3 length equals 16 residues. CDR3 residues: CASGDRGRAGANVLTF. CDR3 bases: TGTGCCAGCGGGGACAGGGGGCGAGCTGGGGCCAACGTCCTGACTTTC.

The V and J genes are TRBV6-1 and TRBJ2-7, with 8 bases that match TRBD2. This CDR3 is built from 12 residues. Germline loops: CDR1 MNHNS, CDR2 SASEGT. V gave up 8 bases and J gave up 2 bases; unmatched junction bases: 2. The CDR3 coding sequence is TGTGCCAGCGGGCGGGGGGCCTACGAGCAGTACTTC. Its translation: CASGRGAYEQYF.

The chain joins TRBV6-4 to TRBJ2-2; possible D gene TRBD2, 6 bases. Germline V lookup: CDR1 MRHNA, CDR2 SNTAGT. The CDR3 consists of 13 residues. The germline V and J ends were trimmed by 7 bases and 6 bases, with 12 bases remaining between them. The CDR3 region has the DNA TGTGCCAGCAAGGCTAGCGACGCCGGGGAGCTGTTTTTT. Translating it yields CASKASDAGELFF.

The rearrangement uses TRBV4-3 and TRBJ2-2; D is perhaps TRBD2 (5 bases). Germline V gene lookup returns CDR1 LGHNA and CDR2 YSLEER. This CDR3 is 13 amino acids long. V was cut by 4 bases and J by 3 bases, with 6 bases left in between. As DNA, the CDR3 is TGCGCCAGCAGCCGGACTGACACCGGGGAGCTGTTTTTT. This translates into CASSRTDTGELFF.

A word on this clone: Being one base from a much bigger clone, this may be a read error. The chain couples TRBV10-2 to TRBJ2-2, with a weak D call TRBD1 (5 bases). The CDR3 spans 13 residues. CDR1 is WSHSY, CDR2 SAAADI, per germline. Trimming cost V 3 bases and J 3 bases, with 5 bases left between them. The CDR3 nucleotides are TGCGCCAGCAGTGACAGGGACACCGGGGAGCTGTTTTTT. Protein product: CASSDRDTGELFF.

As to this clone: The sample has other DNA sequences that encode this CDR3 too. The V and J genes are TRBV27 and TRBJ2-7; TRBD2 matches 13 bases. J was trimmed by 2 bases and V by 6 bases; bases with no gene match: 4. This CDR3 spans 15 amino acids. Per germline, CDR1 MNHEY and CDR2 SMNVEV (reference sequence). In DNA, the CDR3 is TGTGCCAGCAGCTCGACTAGCGGGGGGACCTACGAGCAGTACTTC. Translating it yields CASSSTSGGTYEQYF.

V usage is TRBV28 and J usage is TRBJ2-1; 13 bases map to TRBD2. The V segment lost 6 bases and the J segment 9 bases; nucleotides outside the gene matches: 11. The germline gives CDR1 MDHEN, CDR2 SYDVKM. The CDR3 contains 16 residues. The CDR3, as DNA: TGTGCCAGCAGGGACGAGGGACTAGCGGGAAGGAGTGAGCAGTTCTTC. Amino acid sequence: CASRDEGLAGRSEQFF.

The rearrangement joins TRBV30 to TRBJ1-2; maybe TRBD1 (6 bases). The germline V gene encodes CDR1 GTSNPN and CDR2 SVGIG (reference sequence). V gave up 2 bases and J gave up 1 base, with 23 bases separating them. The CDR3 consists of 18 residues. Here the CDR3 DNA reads TGTGCCTGGAGTACAAGCGTCTTCGACAGGCGATATAACTATGGCTACACCTTC. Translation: CAWSTSVFDRRYNYGYTF.

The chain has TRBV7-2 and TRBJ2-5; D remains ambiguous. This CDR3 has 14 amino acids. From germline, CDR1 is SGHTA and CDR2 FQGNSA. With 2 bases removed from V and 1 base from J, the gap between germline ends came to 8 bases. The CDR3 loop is CASSLKAIQETQYF. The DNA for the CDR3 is TGTGCCAGCAGCTTAAAAGCCATCCAAGAGACCCAGTACTTC.

This chain's CDR3 is CASSPGASTDTQYF. CDR3 nucleotide sequence: TGCGCCAGCAGTCCAGGGGCCAGCACAGATACGCAGTATTTT. This chain links TRBV5-1 with TRBJ2-3, with a weak D call TRBD1 (6 bases). Trimming removed 5 bases at V and 0 bases at J, with 10 bases between. Germline CDR1 reads SGHRS; CDR2 reads YFSETQ. This CDR3 is 14 amino acids long.

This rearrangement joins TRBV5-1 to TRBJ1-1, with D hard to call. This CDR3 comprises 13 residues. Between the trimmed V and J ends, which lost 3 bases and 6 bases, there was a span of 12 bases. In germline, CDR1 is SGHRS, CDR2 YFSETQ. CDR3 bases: TGCGCCAGCAGCTCCAGGCGCGAGGCTGAAGCTTTCTTT. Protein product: CASSSRREAEAFF.

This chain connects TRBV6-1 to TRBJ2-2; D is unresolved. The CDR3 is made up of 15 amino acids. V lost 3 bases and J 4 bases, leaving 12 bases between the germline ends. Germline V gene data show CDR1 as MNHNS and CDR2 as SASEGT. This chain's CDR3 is CASSELTMGTGELFF. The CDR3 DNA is TGTGCCAGCAGTGAGCTTACGATGGGCACCGGGGAGCTGTTTTTT.

CDR3 sequence (DNA): TGTGCCAGCAGCATCTCTGGGGCCAACGTCCTGACTTTC. Translating it yields CASSISGANVLTF. The chain joins TRBV13 to TRBJ2-6; D gene uncertain. The CDR3 consists of 13 residues. Germline CDR1 PRHDT, CDR2 FYEKMQ (reference sequence). V was clipped by 5 bases and J by 0 bases, with 2 bases between them. The complete variable domain, with remaining parts taken from reference TRBV13 and TRBJ2-6, reads AAGVIQSPRHLIKEKRETATLKCYPIPRHDTVYWYQQGPGQDPQFLISFYEKMQSDKGSIPDRFSAQQFSDYHSELNMSSLELGDSALYFCASSISGANVLTFGAGSRLTVL.

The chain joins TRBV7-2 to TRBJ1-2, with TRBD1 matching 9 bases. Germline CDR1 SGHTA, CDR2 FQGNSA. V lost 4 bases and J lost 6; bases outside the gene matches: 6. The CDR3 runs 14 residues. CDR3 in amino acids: CASSYQTGGHGYTF. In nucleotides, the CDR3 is TGTGCCAGCAGCTACCAGACAGGGGGACATGGCTACACCTTC.

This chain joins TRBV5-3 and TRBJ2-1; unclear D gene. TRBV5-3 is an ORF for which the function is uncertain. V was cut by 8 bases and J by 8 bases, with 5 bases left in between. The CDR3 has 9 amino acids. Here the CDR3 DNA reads TGTGCCAGCCGTTATGAGCAGTTCTTC. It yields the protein CASRYEQFF.

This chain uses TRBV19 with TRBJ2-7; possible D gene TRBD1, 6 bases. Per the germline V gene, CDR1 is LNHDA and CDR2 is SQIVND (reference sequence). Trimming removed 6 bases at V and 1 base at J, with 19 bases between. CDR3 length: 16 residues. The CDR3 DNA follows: TGTGCCAGTAGCCGACCGACAGGTACAGGATCCTACGAGCAGTACTTC. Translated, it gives CASSRPTGTGSYEQYF.

The CDR3 reads CASSVDPHGNEQFF. The CDR3 DNA reads as TGTGCCAGCAGCGTAGACCCCCACGGCAATGAGCAGTTCTTC. The gene calls are TRBV9 and TRBJ2-1; D is unresolved. The V end was cut by 0 bases, the J end by 6 bases, with 10 bases between. The CDR3 spans 14 residues. In germline, CDR1 is SGDLS, CDR2 YYNGEE.

The CDR3 nucleotides read TGTGCCAGCAGCTTAGAGATGGGGGGGATTAGGTATGGCTACACCTTC. Encoded protein: CASSLEMGGIRYGYTF. The genes are TRBV7-2 and TRBJ1-2, with D possibly matching TRBD1 (5 bases). CDR1 SGHTA and CDR2 FQGNSA come from the germline V gene. The V and J ends lost 1 base and 5 bases respectively, with 17 bases between them. The CDR3 contains 16 residues.

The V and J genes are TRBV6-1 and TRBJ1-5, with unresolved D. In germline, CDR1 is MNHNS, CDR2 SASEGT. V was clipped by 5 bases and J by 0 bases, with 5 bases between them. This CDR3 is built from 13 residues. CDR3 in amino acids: CASSKNSNQPQHF. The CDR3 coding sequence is TGTGCCAGCAGTAAAAATAGCAATCAGCCCCAGCATTTT.

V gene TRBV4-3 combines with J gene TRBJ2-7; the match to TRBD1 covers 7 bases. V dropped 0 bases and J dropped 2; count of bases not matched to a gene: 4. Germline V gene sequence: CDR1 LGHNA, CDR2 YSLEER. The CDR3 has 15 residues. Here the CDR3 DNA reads TGCGCCAGCAGCCAAGAGACAGGGTTCACCTACGAGCAGTACTTC. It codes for CASSQETGFTYEQYF.

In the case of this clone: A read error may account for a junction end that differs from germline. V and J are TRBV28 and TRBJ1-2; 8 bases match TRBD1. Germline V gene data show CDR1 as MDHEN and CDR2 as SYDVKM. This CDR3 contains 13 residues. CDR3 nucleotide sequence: TGCGGAGTCGGACAGGGAGACATCTATGGCTACACCTTC. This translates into CGVGQGDIYGYTF.

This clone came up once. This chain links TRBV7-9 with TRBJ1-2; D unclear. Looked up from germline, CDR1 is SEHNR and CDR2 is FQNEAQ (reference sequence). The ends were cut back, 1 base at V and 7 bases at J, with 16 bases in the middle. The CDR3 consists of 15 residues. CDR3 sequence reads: CASSLDVLRFGGYTF. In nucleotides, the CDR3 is TGTGCCAGCAGCTTAGACGTCCTTCGGTTTGGTGGCTACACCTTC.

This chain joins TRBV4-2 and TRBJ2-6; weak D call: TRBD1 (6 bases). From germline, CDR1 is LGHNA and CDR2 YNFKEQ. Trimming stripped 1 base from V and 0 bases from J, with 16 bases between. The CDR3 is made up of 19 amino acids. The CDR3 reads CASSQVGLDSISGANVLTF. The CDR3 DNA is TGTGCCAGCAGCCAAGTTGGACTGGACAGCATCTCTGGGGCCAACGTCCTGACTTTC.

The CDR3 nucleotides are TGTGCCAGCAGTGGCCCGACAGGGACGGACACTGAAGCTTTCTTT. Residues: CASSGPTGTDTEAFF. V usage is TRBV6-4 and J usage is TRBJ1-1; 7 bases line up with TRBD1. V shed 4 bases and J 3 bases; nucleotides not matched to a gene: 8. This CDR3 comprises 15 residues. Germline CDR1 reads MRHNA; CDR2 reads SNTAGT.

CDR3 protein: CASSVEGTSGYYEQYF. CDR3 DNA: TGTGCCAGCAGCGTAGAGGGGACTAGCGGTTATTACGAGCAGTACTTC. The rearrangement uses TRBV9 and TRBJ2-7, with 11 bases matching TRBD2. Germline CDR1 and CDR2: SGDLS and YYNGEE. The CDR3 contains 16 residues. The junction had 6 bases not matched to a gene; V was cut back by 0 bases and J by 4 bases.

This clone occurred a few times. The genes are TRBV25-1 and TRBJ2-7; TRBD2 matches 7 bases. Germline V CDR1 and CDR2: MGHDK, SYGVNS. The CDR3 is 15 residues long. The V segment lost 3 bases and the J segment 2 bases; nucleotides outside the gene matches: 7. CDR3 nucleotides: TGTGCCAGCAGTGATAGGGAGGGAGCGACCTACGAGCAGTACTTC. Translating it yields CASSDREGATYEQYF.

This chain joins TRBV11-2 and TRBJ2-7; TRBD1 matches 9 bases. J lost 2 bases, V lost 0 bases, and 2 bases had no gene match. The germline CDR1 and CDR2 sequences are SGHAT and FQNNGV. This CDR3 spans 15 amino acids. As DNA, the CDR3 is TGTGCCAGCAGCTTAGAAGGGACAGGGACCTACGAGCAGTACTTC. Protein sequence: CASSLEGTGTYEQYF.

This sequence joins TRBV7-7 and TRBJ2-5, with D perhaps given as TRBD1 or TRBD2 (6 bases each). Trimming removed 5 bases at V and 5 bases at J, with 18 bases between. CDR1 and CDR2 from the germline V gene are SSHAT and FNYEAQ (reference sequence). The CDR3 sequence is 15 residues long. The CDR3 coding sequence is TGTGCCAGCAGCGGAGGGACGGGGGCCGGGGAGACCCAGTACTTC. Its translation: CASSGGTGAGETQYF.

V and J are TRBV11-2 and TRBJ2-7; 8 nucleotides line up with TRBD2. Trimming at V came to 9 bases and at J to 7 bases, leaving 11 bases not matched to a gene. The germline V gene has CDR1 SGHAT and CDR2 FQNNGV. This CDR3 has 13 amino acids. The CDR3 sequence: CASSGTADGEQYF. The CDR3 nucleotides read TGTGCCAGTAGCGGGACGGCCGATGGTGAGCAGTACTTC.